Listed below are T cell receptor beta chains from one sample, sequenced in a study of CD4+ T cells in melanoma. Method: immunoSEQ multiplex PCR; TCRdb's copy keeps in-frame clones and lacks some. The repertoire holds around 100,000 clones, with 92% as singletons. The sequenced material came from peripheral blood. These receptors all stem from a human donor with melanoma. Both conserved end residues are part of each CDR3. The D gene is left open where the match is weak. Some rows have no size entry. The others give once, few or many, or a class for an expanded clone.

>-|few|TRBJ2-7|TRBV4-1
TGCGCCAGCAGCCAAGTTGGCAGGAATCGCTACGAGCAGTACTTC
CASSQVGRNRYEQYF
>-|-|TRBJ1-2|TRBV6-6
TGTGCCAGCAAGCAGGGGCCTTCCTATGGCTACACCTTC
CASKQGPSYGYTF
>TRBD2|-|TRBJ2-3|TRBV5-6
TGTGCCAGCAGCTTGGCGGCGGGGGGCACAGATACGCAGTATTTT
CASSLAAGGTDTQYF
>TRBD2|-|TRBJ2-7|TRBV6-5
TGTGCCAGCAGTTACGGTAGCGGGGGAAGCTCCTACGAGCAGTACTTC
CASSYGSGGSSYEQYF
>-|-|TRBJ2-3|TRBV5-1
TGCGCCAGCAGCTTGTATCTAGTAAGGGCAGATACGCAGTATTTT
CASSLYLVRADTQYF
>TRBD2|-|TRBJ2-1|TRBV11-2
TGTGCCAGCAGCTCCAGCGGGACCCCATACAATGAGCAGTTCTTC
CASSSSGTPYNEQFF
>-|-|TRBJ2-3|TRBV6-6
TGTGCCAGCAGTCCCGGGGCAGATACGCAGTATTTT
CASSPGADTQYF
>TRBD1|-|TRBJ2-1|TRBV28
TGTGCCAGCAGTTTTGGGACAGGGGCCGGCAATGAGCAGTTCTTC
CASSFGTGAGNEQFF
>-|-|TRBJ1-4|TRBV5-4
TGTGCCAGCAGGGTCGGGCCGGAAGAAAAACTGTTTTTT
CASRVGPEEKLFF
>-|-|TRBJ1-2|TRBV6-5
TGTGCCAGCGGCGTGGCACTTTGGTATGGCTACACCTTC
CASGVALWYGYTF
>-|-|TRBJ1-6|TRBV11-1
TGTGCCAGCAGTGGGAATAATTCACCCCTCCACTTT
CASSGNNSPLHF
>TRBD1|-|TRBJ2-7|TRBV19
TGTGCCAGCCGCGGGACAGGGCCCCACGAGCAGTACTTC
CASRGTGPHEQYF
>-|-|TRBJ1-1|TRBV7-9
TGTGCCAGCAGTTTGAAGGGGACTGAAGCTTTCTTT
CASSLKGTEAFF
>TRBD2|-|TRBJ2-1|TRBV19
TGTGCCAGTACTAGCGGGGGGTCAGTACACAACAATGAGCAGTTCTTC
CASTSGGSVHNNEQFF
>TRBD2|-|TRBJ2-7|TRBV19
TGTGCCAGTAGCACCGGGGGGGCCCTCTACGAGCAGTACTTC
CASSTGGALYEQYF
>-|-|TRBJ2-7|TRBV30
TGTGCCTGGACCAACGACAAGCAGTACGAGCAGTACTTC
CAWTNDKQYEQYF
>-|-|TRBJ2-1|TRBV5-1
TGCGCCAGCAGCCTGGAGGGACGGCCAGTGGAGCAGTTCTTC
CASSLEGRPVEQFF
>TRBD1|-|TRBJ2-7|TRBV18
TGTGCCAGCTCCTATGGGACAGTGCTTTACGAGCAGTACTTC
CASSYGTVLYEQYF
>-|-|TRBJ1-2|TRBV4-3
TGCGCCAGCAGCCAAGCTTGGCAGGGCGGCTATGGCTACACCTTC
CASSQAWQGGYGYTF
>TRBD2|-|TRBJ2-6|TRBV19
TGTGCCAGTAGTATTAGGGCGGGAGGAGGATCTGGGGCCAACGTCCTGACTTTC
CASSIRAGGGSGANVLTF
>-|-|TRBJ2-3|TRBV7-2
TGTGCCAGCAAGGACTACAGAGCATTCACAGATACGCAGTATTTT
CASKDYRAFTDTQYF
>-|-|TRBJ2-1|TRBV4-2
TGTGCCAGCAGCCTCAAAAAAGGCCGTCAGGGGCTAGCGGACTCCTACAATGAGCAGTTCTTC
CASSLKKGRQGLADSYNEQFF
>-|-|TRBJ2-2|TRBV19
TGTGCCAGTAGTATCCCTGGACACCCCAAGAACACCGGGGAGCTGTTTTTT
CASSIPGHPKNTGELFF
>-|-|TRBJ2-7|TRBV6-1
TGTGCCAGCAGTGAGAACAGTTTCTACGAGCAGTACTTC
CASSENSFYEQYF